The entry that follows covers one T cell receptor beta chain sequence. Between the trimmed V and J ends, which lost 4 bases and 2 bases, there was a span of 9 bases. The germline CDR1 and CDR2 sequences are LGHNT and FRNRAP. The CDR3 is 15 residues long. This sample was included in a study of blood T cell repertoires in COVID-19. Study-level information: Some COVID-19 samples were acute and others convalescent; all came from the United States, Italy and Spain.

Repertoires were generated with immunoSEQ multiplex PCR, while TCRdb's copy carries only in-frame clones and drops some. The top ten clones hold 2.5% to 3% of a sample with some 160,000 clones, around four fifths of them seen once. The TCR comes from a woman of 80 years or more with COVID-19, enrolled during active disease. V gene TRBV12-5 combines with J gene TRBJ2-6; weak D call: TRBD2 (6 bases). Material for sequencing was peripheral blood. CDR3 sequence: CASGWGDPGANVLTF. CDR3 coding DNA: TGTGCTAGTGGTTGGGGGGATCCTGGGGCCAACGTCCTGACTTTC.